Given below is one T cell receptor (beta chain) in context. This sample was included in a study of blood T cell repertoires in COVID-19. The J segment lost 8 bases and the V segment lost 0 bases, leaving 7 bases of the junction unmatched. The germline gives CDR1 LGHNA, CDR2 YSLEER. There are 15 residues in the CDR3. Produced via immunoSEQ multiplex PCR; TCRdb's table is partial and in-frame only. In the table there are approximately 100,000 clones, 85% to 90% of which are singletons. This clonotype originated in a woman of 80 years or more with acute or convalescent COVID-19. Material: peripheral blood. The J gene is TRBJ2-1, the V gene TRBV4-3, with TRBD2 matching 7 bases. CDR3 DNA: TGCGCCAGCAGCCAAGATTACGGGCGGGGGTATGAGCAGTTCTTC. Residues: CASSQDYGRGYEQFF.